The 15 T cell receptor beta chains listed next were all sequenced from one sample in a study of T cell responses to AZD1222 COVID-19 vaccine. Some clones are missing from TCRdb's copy, which holds only in-frame ones; the method was immunoSEQ multiplex PCR. The repertoire holds under 150,000 clones, with roughly 92% as singletons. The sequencing used peripheral blood, collected 28 days after the second AZD1222 dose. These receptors were collected from an adult who received the AZD1222 COVID-19 vaccine.

This clone was picked up one time. The V call is TRBV7-9, the J call TRBJ1-2, with TRBD1 as a possible D gene (5 bases). Trimming shortened V by 4 bases and J by 8 bases, and 17 bases separated the two germline ends. The CDR3 has 14 residues. CDR1 is SEHNR, CDR2 FQNEAQ, per germline (reference sequence). The CDR3 sequence is CASSSTVVIGGYTF. Written as DNA, the CDR3 is TGTGCCAGCAGCTCGACAGTGGTGATTGGAGGCTACACCTTC.

This chain connects TRBV4-2 to TRBJ1-1, with D maybe TRBD1 (6 bases). Germline assignment: CDR1 LGHNA and CDR2 YNFKEQ. V was clipped by 4 bases and J by 0 bases, with 15 bases between them. The CDR3 is 16 residues long. In nucleotides, the CDR3 is TGTGCCAGCAGCCCCCCTCAGGGGCTAATGAACACTGAAGCTTTCTTT. As protein: CASSPPQGLMNTEAFF.

The V call is TRBV6-4, the J call TRBJ1-6; D gene unclear. Germline loops: CDR1 MRHNA, CDR2 SNTAGT. V was cut by 5 bases and J by 6 bases, with 17 bases left in between. The CDR3 runs 16 residues. CDR3 loop: CASSSGQPGSNSPLHF. CDR3 DNA: TGTGCCAGCAGTTCCGGGCAGCCGGGAAGTAATTCACCCCTCCACTTT.

V is TRBV2 and J is TRBJ1-6; no clear D gene. CDR1 SNHLY and CDR2 FYNNEI come from the germline V gene. The CDR3 loop spans 14 amino acids. Trimming left V 6 bases short and J 2 bases short, with 8 bases between. CDR3 protein: CASRSGAYNSPLHF. Written as DNA, the CDR3 is TGTGCCAGCAGGTCCGGGGCCTATAATTCACCCCTCCACTTT.

The CDR3 DNA reads as TGTGCCAGCAGTTTATATGATAGCGGGCTCTTCTCCTACAATGAGCAGTTCTTC. Its translation is CASSLYDSGLFSYNEQFF. The chain joins TRBV27 to TRBJ2-1, with 7 bases matching TRBD2. V trimming: 1 base; J trimming: 0 bases; junction bases outside the gene matches: 9. This CDR3 contains 18 residues. Germline CDR1 and CDR2: MNHEY and SMNVEV (reference sequence).

The chain employs TRBV3-1 (or the pseudogene TRBV3-2) and TRBJ2-3; the D gene could be TRBD1 or TRBD2 (5 bases each). The CDR3 length is 17 residues. V shed 3 bases and J shed 2 bases, with 18 bases lying between them. Germline values: CDR1 LGHDT, CDR2 YNNKEL (reference sequence). The CDR3: CASSQDSGSSDTDTQYF. Written as DNA, the CDR3 is TGTGCCAGCAGCCAGGACTCAGGGAGCAGTGACACAGATACGCAGTATTTT.

The rearrangement uses TRBV11-2 and TRBJ2-2; D gene unclear. With 4 bases removed from V and 3 bases from J, the gap between germline ends came to 9 bases. CDR1 is SGHAT, CDR2 FQNNGV, per germline. The CDR3 has 14 amino acids. This CDR3 reads CASSSVVHTGELFF. CDR3 nucleotide sequence: TGTGCCAGCAGCTCGGTAGTCCACACCGGGGAGCTGTTTTTT.

This clone was seen only once. The rearrangement links TRBV7-7 to TRBJ2-5, with no clear D. The V and J ends lost 1 base and 7 bases respectively, with 13 bases between them. The germline V gene encodes CDR1 SSHAT and CDR2 FNYEAQ (reference sequence). This CDR3 comprises 14 residues. CDR3 DNA: TGTGCCAGCAGCTTAGGGGGTAGCCTGGGGACCCAGTACTTC. Its protein is CASSLGGSLGTQYF. The whole variable domain, filled in from reference TRBV7-7 and TRBJ2-5, reads GAGVSQSPRYKVTKRGQDVTLRCDPISSHATLYWYQQALGQGPEFLTYFNYEAQPDKSGLPSDRFSAERPEGSISTLTIQRTEQRDSAMYRCASSLGGSLGTQYFGPGTRLLVL.

This chain links TRBV7-9 with TRBJ1-5; possibly TRBD1 for D (6 bases). Germline lookup yields CDR1 SEHNR and CDR2 FQNEAQ (reference sequence). The V and J ends lost 4 bases and 2 bases respectively, with 15 bases between them. This CDR3 has 16 residues. This CDR3 is CASSYWASGGNQPQHF. In DNA form, the CDR3 reads TGTGCCAGCAGCTATTGGGCCTCAGGGGGCAATCAGCCCCAGCATTTT.

The V call is TRBV6-1, the J call TRBJ2-2; D remains unclear. V lost 0 bases to trimming and J lost 3 bases, with 5 bases between them. The V gene's germline CDR1 is MNHNS and CDR2 SASEGT. This CDR3 contains 14 residues. The CDR3 sequence is CASSEAGYTGELFF. The CDR3 nucleotides read TGTGCCAGCAGTGAAGCGGGTTACACCGGGGAGCTGTTTTTT.

This chain joins TRBV7-9 and TRBJ2-3, with a weak D call TRBD2 (5 bases). This CDR3 comprises 13 residues. The germline V gene encodes CDR1 SEHNR and CDR2 FQNEAQ (reference sequence). Trimming cost V 5 bases and J 3 bases, with 9 bases left between them. As DNA, the CDR3 is TGTGCCAGCAGCCCGAGAGGGACAGATACGCAGTATTTT. This sequence encodes CASSPRGTDTQYF.

The chain links TRBV21-1 to TRBJ2-1; the D call of TRBD1 is as the table states it, not checked on the DNA. TRBV21-1 is a pseudogene segment. The CDR3 extends over 16 amino acids. CDR3 nucleotides: TGTGCCAGCAGCAAGGGGACAGGGCGCAAAGTTGATGAGCAGTTCTTC. Its protein is CASSKGTGRKVDEQFF.

The chain has TRBV19 and TRBJ2-5, with unresolved D. CDR1 LNHDA and CDR2 SQIVND come from the germline V gene (reference sequence). Between the trimmed V and J ends, which lost 0 bases and 0 bases, there was a span of 5 bases. This CDR3 has 14 amino acids. CDR3 DNA: TGTGCCAGTAGTATAGAAGCCTACCAAGAGACCCAGTACTTC. It specifies CASSIEAYQETQYF.

The chain uses TRBV7-9 and TRBJ2-7; 8 nucleotides agree with TRBD2. V lost 5 bases to trimming and J lost 2 bases; unmatched junction nucleotides: 11. Germline values: CDR1 SEHNR, CDR2 FQNEAQ (reference sequence). This CDR3 is 16 amino acids long. The CDR3 DNA is TGTGCCAGCAGCGGGGGGTCGTCGCGGGAGGCCTACGAGCAGTACTTC. It codes for CASSGGSSREAYEQYF.

The chain couples TRBV7-2 to TRBJ2-7, with D possibly being TRBD2 (5 bases). From germline, CDR1 is SGHTA and CDR2 FQGNSA. The CDR3 consists of 13 residues. Trimming cost V 0 bases and J 6 bases, with 9 bases left between them. The CDR3 DNA reads as TGTGCCAGCAGCTTAGCGGGAGTGGGCGAGCAGTACTTC. Encoded protein: CASSLAGVGEQYF.